A selection of T cell receptor beta chains follows, all from one sample in a study of read filtering for tumor transcriptome and immune sequencing. TCRdb recomputed calls from the reads with MiXCR, one row per CDR3 protein. In the table there are around 140,000 distinct CDR3 sequences, 13% of which are singletons. The sequenced material came from a population of CD138-negative cells sorted from bone marrow. The receptors originated from a donor aged 40 or older with multiple myeloma. Both conserved end residues are part of each CDR3. D genes are given only for firm matches. The size of a clone is reported for some rows only, either as once, few or many, or as a class for expanded clones.

CDR3 DNA | CDR3 protein | V gene | clone size | J gene | D gene
TGTGCCAGCAGCCCTCAAGTTAGTCAGCCCCAGCATTTT | CASSPQVSQPQHF | TRBV4-2 | many | TRBJ1-5 | NA
TGCGCCACCTCAGGGGGGGACTCCTACGAGCAGTACTTC | CATSGGDSYEQYF | TRBV5-1 | many | TRBJ2-7 | NA
TGTGCCAGTAGTGTACAAGGGGGCCGGGGAGATACGCAGTATTTT | CASSVQGGRGDTQYF | TRBV19 | few | TRBJ2-3 | TRBD1
TGCGCCAGCAGCCAAGAAAAGGGGAGTAGCTACGAGCAGTACTTC | CASSQEKGSSYEQYF | TRBV4-3 | many | TRBJ2-7 | NA
TGTGCCACCAGTGACGGGGGACAGTTCTATGGCTACACCTTC | CATSDGGQFYGYTF | TRBV24-1 | NA | TRBJ1-2 | TRBD1
TGTGCCAGCAGCTTTTGGGAGTTGGAGGTGGATGAGCAGTTCTTC | CASSFWELEVDEQFF | TRBV7-9 | few | TRBJ2-1 | NA
TGTGCCAGCAGCTTACTACCTTCTGAGTACAATGAGCAGTTCTTC | CASSLLPSEYNEQFF | TRBV7-8 | many | TRBJ2-1 | NA
TGTGCCAGCAGCTCATCGGTTGAAAAACTGTTTTTT | CASSSSVEKLFF | TRBV7-9 | few | TRBJ1-4 | NA
TGTGCCAGTAGTCACAGGGCTTCCACAGATACGCAGTATTTT | CASSHRASTDTQYF | TRBV19 | NA | TRBJ2-3 | NA
TGTGCCAGCAGCTTATTGGGGAGTGGTACCGGGGAGCTGTTTTTT | CASSLLGSGTGELFF | TRBV5-5 | NA | TRBJ2-2 | NA
TGTGCCAGCAGCTCCCCCGGACAGGGACAAACACCTAATGAAAAACTGTTTTTT | CASSSPGQGQTPNEKLFF | TRBV11-3 | many | TRBJ1-4 | TRBD1
TGCAGTGCTAGAGATCGAACAGGGGCTAGCAATCAGCCCCAGCATTTT | CSARDRTGASNQPQHF | TRBV20-1 | many | TRBJ1-5 | TRBD1
TGTGCCAGTAGCTTCCGATCGGGACAGGGGTCCTACAATGAGCAGTTCTTC | CASSFRSGQGSYNEQFF | TRBV19 | many | TRBJ2-1 | TRBD1
TGTGCCAGCAGCCAAGATTCCCGAAAGAGGGACATTCAGTACTTC | CASSQDSRKRDIQYF | TRBV3-1 | many | TRBJ2-4 | NA
TGTGCCAGCAGCTGGGACCCCCGGGGATACAATGAGCAGTTCTTC | CASSWDPRGYNEQFF | TRBV7-3 | many | TRBJ2-1 | NA
TGTGCCAGCAGAACAGGAGATGCCTCCTACAATGAGCAGTTCTTC | CASRTGDASYNEQFF | TRBV6-1 | many | TRBJ2-1 | NA
TGTGCCAGTACCCCTGACGGGAGCAATGAGCAGTTCTTC | CASTPDGSNEQFF | TRBV19 | many | TRBJ2-1 | NA
TGTGCCAGTAGTGTGGGACACCTCGCGAACACCGGGGAGCTGTTTTTT | CASSVGHLANTGELFF | TRBV19 | many | TRBJ2-2 | NA
TGTGCCAGCAGTGAAGGTGAGCAGTTCTTC | CASSEGEQFF | TRBV6-1 | NA | TRBJ2-1 | NA
TGTGCCATCAGTGAGGGGGTTCGGCTAGCGGGAGGCCGTCCCGAGCAGTACTTC | CAISEGVRLAGGRPEQYF | TRBV10-3 | many | TRBJ2-7 | TRBD2
TGTGCCAGCAATAAGTTACTAGCGGGAGCCAATGAGCAGTTCTTC | CASNKLLAGANEQFF | TRBV6-1 | many | TRBJ2-1 | TRBD2
TGTGCCAGCAGCTCACCGAGTGGTGAAGCTTTCTTT | CASSSPSGEAFF | TRBV6-5 | many | TRBJ1-1 | NA
TGCAGCGTTGATAACGGGGGGATGAACACTGAAGCTTTCTTT | CSVDNGGMNTEAFF | TRBV29-1 | many | TRBJ1-1 | NA
TGTGCCATCAGTGAATTGAGGGACGAAGAGACCCAGTACTTC | CAISELRDEETQYF | TRBV10-3 | many | TRBJ2-5 | NA
TGTGCCAGCAGCCTAGCGGGAGGGTCGGACAATGGGCAGTTCTTC | CASSLAGGSDNGQFF | TRBV7-9 | NA | TRBJ2-1 | TRBD2
TGTGCCAGTAGTATAGCGGGAGGGCCCCTGGAGCAGTTCTTC | CASSIAGGPLEQFF | TRBV19 | NA | TRBJ2-1 | TRBD2
TGCAGTGCTAGAGCTCCGGGACAGGGGGGAATAGCACCCCTCCACTTT | CSARAPGQGGIAPLHF | TRBV20-1 | many | TRBJ1-6 | TRBD1
TGTGCCAGCAGCTTACCCACTAGCGGGGGGGGATCTAGCACAGATACGCAGTATTTT | CASSLPTSGGGSSTDTQYF | TRBV11-2 | many | TRBJ2-3 | TRBD2
TGTGCCAGCAGACTCACGTGGGGTGAGCAGTTCTTC | CASRLTWGEQFF | TRBV3-1 | many | TRBJ2-1 | NA
TGTGCCAGCAGCCGGACAGGGTCGACTGAAGCTTTCTTT | CASSRTGSTEAFF | TRBV12-3/TRBV12-4 | NA | TRBJ1-1 | TRBD1
TGTGCCACCAGCAGTGACAGGGGTTTTCCTAATGAAAAACTGTTTTTT | CATSSDRGFPNEKLFF | TRBV15 | many | TRBJ1-4 | TRBD1
TGCAGTGCTAGAGCCCCTGACGGGTCCAGCTCCTACGAGCAGTACTTC | CSARAPDGSSSYEQYF | TRBV20-1 | many | TRBJ2-7 | NA
TGTGCCAGCAGCCAAAGCTACAATGAGCAGTTCTTC | CASSQSYNEQFF | TRBV4-2 | many | TRBJ2-1 | NA
TGTGCCACCAGCAGAGTTGGCGGTAGCCTAAATAATTCACCCCTCCACTTT | CATSRVGGSLNNSPLHF | TRBV15 | many | TRBJ1-6 | NA
TGCGCCAGCAGCTTGGAGGCGGGGTACAATGAGCAGTTCTTC | CASSLEAGYNEQFF | TRBV5-1 | NA | TRBJ2-1 | NA
TGTGCCAGCAGCTTAGGTCACGTACAAGAGACCCAGTACTTC | CASSLGHVQETQYF | TRBV11-2 | NA | TRBJ2-5 | NA
TGTGCCAGCAGTTACTCGGGGACAGGATACAATGAGCAGTTCTTC | CASSYSGTGYNEQFF | TRBV6-5 | many | TRBJ2-1 | TRBD1
TGTGCCAGCAACTCTCCGGACAGGGGATCCTACAATGAGCAGTTCTTC | CASNSPDRGSYNEQFF | TRBV7-2 | NA | TRBJ2-1 | TRBD1
TGTGCCAGCAGTACCCAAACCGGGACTACCTCCTACGAGCAGTACTTC | CASSTQTGTTSYEQYF | TRBV6-6 | many | TRBJ2-7 | TRBD2
TGCAGTGCTTCCCGGGGGGCTTGGAACACTGAAGCTTTCTTT | CSASRGAWNTEAFF | TRBV20-1 | many | TRBJ1-1 | NA
TGCAGTGCTAGAGGGGGGCAGGAGGAGGCCCAGTACTTC | CSARGGQEEAQYF | TRBV20-1 | NA | TRBJ2-5 | NA
TGTGCCAGCAGCTTGGTTTTTTGGGGAGAAAAACTGTTTTTT | CASSLVFWGEKLFF | TRBV7-9 | many | TRBJ1-4 | NA
TGTGCCAGCAGCCCACATAACCCCGGACAGACGACCCGCAATCAGCCCCAGCATTTT | CASSPHNPGQTTRNQPQHF | TRBV7-9 | many | TRBJ1-5 | NA
TGTGCCAGCAGCTTAGACCCTACGAACCGGTCGAGGCAGGTCAATGAGCAGTTCTTC | CASSLDPTNRSRQVNEQFF | TRBV7-6 | many | TRBJ2-1 | NA
TGTGCCAGCAGCTTTACGGGTCTCACAGGAGATGAGCAGTTCTTC | CASSFTGLTGDEQFF | TRBV7-2 | many | TRBJ2-1 | NA
TGCAGCGTCTCAGCGGGAGGGCCCTACAATGAGCAGTTCTTC | CSVSAGGPYNEQFF | TRBV29-1 | many | TRBJ2-1 | TRBD2
TGTGCCAGCAGCACCGCTAGCGGGAGGGGTCTCCAGTGGCAGTTCTTC | CASSTASGRGLQWQFF | TRBV11-2 | many | TRBJ2-1 | TRBD2
TGTGCCAGCAGTTCGGGACCGCTCAATGAGCAGTTCTTC | CASSSGPLNEQFF | TRBV5-5 | many | TRBJ2-1 | NA
TGTGCCAGCAGTGAAAGGGGCAATCAGCCCCAGCATTTT | CASSERGNQPQHF | TRBV2 | many | TRBJ1-5 | NA
TGCAGCGTTGAAGTTGGACAGACCTACGAGCAGTACTTC | CSVEVGQTYEQYF | TRBV29-1 | many | TRBJ2-7 | NA